A selection of T cell receptor beta chains follows, all from one sample in a study of cytomegalovirus exposure and HLA in healthy donors. The assay was immunoSEQ multiplex PCR, and TCRdb's table has in-frame clones only and misses some. Of 150,000 to 200,000 clones listed, around nine tenths are singletons. The sequencing input was PBMCs. These receptors came from a woman between 18 and 30 years old in good health and CMV-seronegative. Both conserved end residues are part of each CDR3. A D gene is named only where the DNA matches it firmly. Expanded clones get a size class; other rows say once, few or many, or leave the size out.

>14|TRBV19|.|TRBJ1-4|.
TGTGCCAGTAGTATAGATCACAGCCCTGAAAAACTGTTTTTT
CASSIDHSPEKLFF
>13|TRBV6-1|.|TRBJ1-1|few
TGTGCCAGCAGTGACAGGGAGAACACTGAAGCTTTCTTT
CASSDRENTEAFF
>19|TRBV5-1|.|TRBJ2-6|.
TGCGCCAGCAGCCCGACCCCCAACAGACCTCCCTCTGGGGCCAACGTCCTGACTTTC
CASSPTPNRPPSGANVLTF
>15|TRBV4-2|.|TRBJ2-7|.
TGTGCCAGCAGCCAAGGACCAGGGGTCTCCTACGAGCAGTACTTC
CASSQGPGVSYEQYF
>15|TRBV9|.|TRBJ1-5|.
TGTGCCAGCAGCGTGACAGGAGGCGAAAGTCAGCCCCAGCATTTT
CASSVTGGESQPQHF
>16|TRBV5-4|TRBD2|TRBJ2-1|.
TGTGCCAGCAGCGTGGGACTAGCGGGGGGGCCGGGTGAGCAGTTCTTC
CASSVGLAGGPGEQFF
>13|TRBV10-3|TRBD2|TRBJ2-1|once
TGTGCCATCAGTGATGGGGGGGGCAATGAGCAGTTCTTC
CAISDGGGNEQFF
>16|TRBV5-4|.|TRBJ1-1|once
TGTGCCAGCAGCCCTGGCACCTCCGTCGCGAACACTGAAGCTTTCTTT
CASSPGTSVANTEAFF
>15|TRBV7-9|TRBD1|TRBJ1-2|.
TGTGCCAGCAGCTTGGTCGGGACAGGGGGCTATGGCTACACCTTC
CASSLVGTGGYGYTF
>13|TRBV2|.|TRBJ1-2|.
TGTGCCACCAACAGGGATGAGGTCTATGGCTACACCTTC
CATNRDEVYGYTF
>16|TRBV28|.|TRBJ1-2|.
TGTGCCAGCAGTAGACCCCCGAGGGGGATTATCTATGGCTACACCTTC
CASSRPPRGIIYGYTF
>13|TRBV6-5|TRBD1|TRBJ1-1|.
TGTGCCAGCAAACAGGGGATGAACACTGAAGCTTTCTTT
CASKQGMNTEAFF
>13|TRBV18|TRBD1|TRBJ1-2|.
TGTGCCAGCTCACACGACAGGGACTATGGCTACACCTTC
CASSHDRDYGYTF
>21|TRBV12-5|TRBD2|TRBJ2-1|.
TGTGCTAGTGGTTTGGTACTGGGGCTAATGGCTAGCGGGAGTAACTACAATGAGCAGTTCTTC
CASGLVLGLMASGSNYNEQFF
>15|TRBV6-1|TRBD1|TRBJ2-3|.
TGTGCCAGCCCGAAGGGGACAGGGAGCACAGATACGCAGTATTTT
CASPKGTGSTDTQYF
>15|TRBV18|TRBD1|TRBJ1-5|.
TGTGCCAGCTCCCCAGGGGGGTTTAGCAATCAGCCCCAGCATTTT
CASSPGGFSNQPQHF
>13|TRBV7-8|.|TRBJ1-2|.
TGTGCCAGCAGCTTAGTCAGGGAAGGCGGCTACACCTTC
CASSLVREGGYTF
>16|TRBV18|.|TRBJ2-7|.
TGTGCCAGCTCACCACGATCTCCGGGGGATTCCTACGAGCAGTACTTC
CASSPRSPGDSYEQYF
>13|TRBV5-8|.|TRBJ1-2|.
TGTGCCAGCAGCTTGATGGCGGTCTATGGCTACACCTTC
CASSLMAVYGYTF
>16|TRBV5-4|.|TRBJ1-3|.
TGTGCCAGCAGCTTGGGACCCCCGGGAACCGGAAACACCATATATTTT
CASSLGPPGTGNTIYF
>16|TRBV7-2|.|TRBJ2-2|once
TGTGCCAGCAGCCGCCAGGCAGGGATGAACACCGGGGAGCTGTTTTTT
CASSRQAGMNTGELFF
>16|TRBV6-6|.|TRBJ2-7|.
TGTGCCAGCAGTTTTTCCGCATTCAACAGGGGAGGCGAGCAGTACTTC
CASSFSAFNRGGEQYF
>15|TRBV9|TRBD1|TRBJ2-7|once
TGTGCCAGCAGCGTAGACCCCGGGACAGCCTACGAGCAGTACTTC
CASSVDPGTAYEQYF
>15|TRBV30|TRBD1|TRBJ1-2|once
TGTGCCTGGAGTAACCTGGACAGGGATAACTATGGCTACACCTTC
CAWSNLDRDNYGYTF
>13|TRBV5-5|.|TRBJ2-1|.
TGTGCCAGCAGCTTGGACTTATACAATGAGCAGTTCTTC
CASSLDLYNEQFF
>12|TRBV6-6|.|TRBJ1-2|.
TGTGCCAGCATTGACCGACAGTATGGCTACACCTTC
CASIDRQYGYTF
>15|TRBV6-5|.|TRBJ1-2|.
TGTGCCAGCAGTTACTCGTCAGGGGCCATCTATGGCTACACCTTC
CASSYSSGAIYGYTF
>15|TRBV27|TRBD1|TRBJ1-5|.
TGTGCCAGCAGACCACAGGGGCCGGGCAACCAGCCCCAGCATTTT
CASRPQGPGNQPQHF
>16|TRBV15|TRBD2|TRBJ2-7|.
TGTGCCACCAGCAGAGATCTATCGGGACTAGCCTACGAGCAGTACTTC
CATSRDLSGLAYEQYF
>15|TRBV13|.|TRBJ2-5|once
TGTGCCAGCAGCTTAACCACCCCAGGACCCGGGGCCCAGTACTTC
CASSLTTPGPGAQYF
>13|TRBV30|.|TRBJ1-2|.
TGTGCCTGGAGAGGGGCAGGGGAAGATGGCTACACCTTC
CAWRGAGEDGYTF
>15|TRBV6-1|TRBD2|TRBJ2-5|.
TGTGCCAGCAACAGACTAGCGGGAGAGGAAGAGACCCAGTACTTC
CASNRLAGEEETQYF
>14|TRBV25-1|TRBD1|TRBJ1-2|.
TGTGCCAGCAGTCCCAGGGGGGCGGCCTATGGCTACACCTTC
CASSPRGAAYGYTF
>16|TRBV4-3|.|TRBJ1-2|.
TGCGCCAGCAGCCAAGATTATGCGGGCCTTAACTATGGCTACACCTTC
CASSQDYAGLNYGYTF
>13|TRBV5-8|.|TRBJ2-5|.
TGTGCCAGCAGCTTGCTTAGCGACGAGACCCAGTACTTC
CASSLLSDETQYF
>12|TRBV5-1|.|TRBJ1-2|.
TGCGCCAGCAGCTTGGATCGTCTTGGCTACACCTTC
CASSLDRLGYTF
>15|TRBV18|.|TRBJ1-1|once
TGTGCCAGCTCGCCACCGAGCGGGGCACACACTGAAGCTTTCTTT
CASSPPSGAHTEAFF
>14|TRBV30|.|TRBJ1-1|few
TGTGCCTGGAGCACGGAAACAGGGAACACTGAAGCTTTCTTT
CAWSTETGNTEAFF
>17|TRBV4-3|TRBD2|TRBJ2-2|.
TGCGCCAGCAGCCCCCCCCGACTAGCGGGAGGGGTCGGGGAGCTGTTTTTT
CASSPPRLAGGVGELFF
>14|TRBV27|.|TRBJ1-2|.
TGTGCCAGCAGTGCGACGACAGGTGGTAAAGGCTACACCTTC
CASSATTGGKGYTF
>15|TRBV6-1|TRBD1|TRBJ1-3|.
TGTGCCAGCAGTGGACAGACAGGGCCTGGAAACACCATATATTTT
CASSGQTGPGNTIYF
>16|TRBV4-2|.|TRBJ1-2|.
TGTGCCAGCAGCCAAGATACTCCAAGCGCTGACTATGGCTACACCTTC
CASSQDTPSADYGYTF
>13|TRBV10-3|.|TRBJ2-7|.
TGTGCCATCAGTGGTTCCACAGTACACGAGCAGTACTTC
CAISGSTVHEQYF
>14|TRBV7-9|.|TRBJ2-7|.
TGTGCCAGCAGCTCCCCGACTAGTGGCTACGAGCAGTACTTC
CASSSPTSGYEQYF
>18|TRBV7-8|TRBD2|TRBJ2-6|few
TGTGCCAGCAGCTTATCTAGCGGGAATATCCCTGGGGCCAACGTCCTGACTTTC
CASSLSSGNIPGANVLTF
>16|TRBV19|TRBD2|TRBJ2-5|.
TGTGCCAGTAGTATAGTTTCTAGCGGGGGGCAAGAGACCCAGTACTTC
CASSIVSSGGQETQYF
>13|TRBV2|.|TRBJ2-7|.
TGTGCCAGCAGTGCCCTTCGGGGTGTCGAGCAGTACTTC
CASSALRGVEQYF
>16|TRBV30|.|TRBJ1-5|.
TGTGCCTGGAGTGTTGGGGGGGGCCGGAGCAATCAGCCCCAGCATTTT
CAWSVGGGRSNQPQHF
>12|TRBV7-9|.|TRBJ1-5|.
TGTGCCAGCAGGGGGGGGGATCAGCCCCAGCATTTT
CASRGGDQPQHF
>17|TRBV30|.|TRBJ1-6|.
TGTGCCTGGAGCGACTTAAGCGGGGGGCTGTACAATTCACCCCTCCACTTT
CAWSDLSGGLYNSPLHF